This T cell receptor beta chain is from a study of cytomegalovirus exposure and HLA in healthy donors. Overall study findings and caveats: Many donors carried some public TCRs, although rarity characterized most TCR sequences. Further analysis, carried out later, found HLA-associated TCR beta chains more clonally expanded than equally common other chains.

The CDR3 has 20 amino acids. Trimming cost V 1 base and J 0 bases, with 21 bases left between them. The V gene's germline CDR1 is MGHRA and CDR2 YSYEKL. Of note for this clone: Its antigen is unidentified.

The PCR had 60 Vbeta and 13 Jbeta primers. Here immunoSEQ multiplex PCR was the method, and the copy in TCRdb shows in-frame clones only, minus some. The sample shows more than 90,000 clones, and approximately 6.8% sits with its ten largest clones. The sequence was collected from a man aged 40-49 years in good health and CMV-seropositive. The rearrangement links TRBV4-1 to TRBJ2-2, with D possibly being TRBD1 (6 bases). The sequencing sample was made of PBMCs. The CDR3 sequence: CASSQVAGRGGRTNTGELFF. For the CDR3, the DNA is TGCGCCAGCAGCCAAGTGGCGGGCAGGGGTGGTCGGACGAACACCGGGGAGCTGTTTTTT.